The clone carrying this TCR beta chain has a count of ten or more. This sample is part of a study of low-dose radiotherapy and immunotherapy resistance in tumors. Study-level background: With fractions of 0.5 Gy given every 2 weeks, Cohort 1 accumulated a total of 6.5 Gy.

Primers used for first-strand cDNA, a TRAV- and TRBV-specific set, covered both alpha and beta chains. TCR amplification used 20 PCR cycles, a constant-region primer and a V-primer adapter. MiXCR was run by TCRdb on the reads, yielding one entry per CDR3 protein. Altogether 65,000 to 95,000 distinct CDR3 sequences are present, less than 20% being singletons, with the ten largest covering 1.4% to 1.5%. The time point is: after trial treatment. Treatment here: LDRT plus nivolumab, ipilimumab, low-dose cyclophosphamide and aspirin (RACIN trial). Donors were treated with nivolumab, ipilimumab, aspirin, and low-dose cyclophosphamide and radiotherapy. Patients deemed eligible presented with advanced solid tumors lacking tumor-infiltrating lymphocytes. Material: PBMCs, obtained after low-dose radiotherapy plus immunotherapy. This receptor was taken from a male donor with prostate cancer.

CDR3: CASSLGRPLSYNEQFF. The CDR3 nucleotides read TGTGCCAGCAGCTTGGGGCGACCACTCTCCTACAATGAGCAGTTCTTC. The chain links TRBV11-2 to TRBJ2-1, with D possibly being TRBD1 (5 bases). V shed 3 bases and J shed 0 bases, with 12 bases lying between them. The germline V gene has CDR1 SGHAT and CDR2 FQNNGV. The CDR3 is 16 residues long.